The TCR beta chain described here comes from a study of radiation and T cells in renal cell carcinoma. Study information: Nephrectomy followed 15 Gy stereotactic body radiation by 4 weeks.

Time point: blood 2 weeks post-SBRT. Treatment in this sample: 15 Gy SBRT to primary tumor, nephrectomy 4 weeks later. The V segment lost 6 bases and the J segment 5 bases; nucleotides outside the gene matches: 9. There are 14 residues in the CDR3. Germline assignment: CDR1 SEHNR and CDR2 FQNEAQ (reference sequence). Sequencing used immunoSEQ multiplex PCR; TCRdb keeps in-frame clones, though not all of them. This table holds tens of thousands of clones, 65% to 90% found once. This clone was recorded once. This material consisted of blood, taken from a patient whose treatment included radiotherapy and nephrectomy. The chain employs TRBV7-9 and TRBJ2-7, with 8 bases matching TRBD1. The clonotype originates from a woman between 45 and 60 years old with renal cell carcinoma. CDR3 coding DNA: TGTGCCAGCAGTTACCCGGACAGGGCGCACGAGCAGTACTTC. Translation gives CASSYPDRAHEQYF.